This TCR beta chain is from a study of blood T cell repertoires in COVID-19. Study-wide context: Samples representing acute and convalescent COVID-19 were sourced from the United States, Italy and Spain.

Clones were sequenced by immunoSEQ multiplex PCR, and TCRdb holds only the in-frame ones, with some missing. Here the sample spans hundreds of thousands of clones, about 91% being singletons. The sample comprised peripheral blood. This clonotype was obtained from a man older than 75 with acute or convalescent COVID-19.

CDR3: CASSQDPMPGTNNEQFF. The CDR3 DNA sequence: TGTGCCAGCAGCCAAGATCCTATGCCCGGGACTAACAATGAGCAGTTCTTC. The rearrangement uses TRBV3-1 (or the pseudogene TRBV3-2) and TRBJ2-1; TRBD2 matches 7 bases. Germline-derived CDR1 and CDR2 are LGHDT and YNNKEL (reference sequence). V gave up 0 bases and J gave up 5 bases; unmatched junction bases: 10. This CDR3 is built from 17 residues.